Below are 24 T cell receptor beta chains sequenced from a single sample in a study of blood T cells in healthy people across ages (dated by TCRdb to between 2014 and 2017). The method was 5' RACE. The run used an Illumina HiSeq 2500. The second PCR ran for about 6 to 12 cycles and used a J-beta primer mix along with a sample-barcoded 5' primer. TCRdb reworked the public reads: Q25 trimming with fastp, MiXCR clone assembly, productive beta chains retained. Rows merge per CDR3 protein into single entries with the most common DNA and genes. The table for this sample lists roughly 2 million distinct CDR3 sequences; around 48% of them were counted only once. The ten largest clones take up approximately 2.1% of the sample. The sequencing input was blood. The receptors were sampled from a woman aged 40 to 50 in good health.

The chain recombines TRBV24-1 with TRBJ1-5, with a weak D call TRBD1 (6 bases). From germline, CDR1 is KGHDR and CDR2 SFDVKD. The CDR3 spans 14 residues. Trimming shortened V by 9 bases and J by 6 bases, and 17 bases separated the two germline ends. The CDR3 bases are TGTGCCACCGGTCGGGGTGGGGGCTCTCAGCCCCAGCATTTT. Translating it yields CATGRGGGSQPQHF.

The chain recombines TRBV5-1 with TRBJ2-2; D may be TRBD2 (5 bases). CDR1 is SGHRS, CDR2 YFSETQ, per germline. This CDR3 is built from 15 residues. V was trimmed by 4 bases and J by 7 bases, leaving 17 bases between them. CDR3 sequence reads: CASSRGTGMDGELFF. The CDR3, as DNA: TGCGCCAGCAGCCGCGGAACGGGGATGGACGGGGAGCTGTTTTTT.

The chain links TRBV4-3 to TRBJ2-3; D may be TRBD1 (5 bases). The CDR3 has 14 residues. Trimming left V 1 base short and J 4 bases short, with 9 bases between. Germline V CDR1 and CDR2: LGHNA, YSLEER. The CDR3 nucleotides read TGCGCCAGCAGCCAAGGCAGGGTCCCAGATACGCAGTATTTT. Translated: CASSQGRVPDTQYF.

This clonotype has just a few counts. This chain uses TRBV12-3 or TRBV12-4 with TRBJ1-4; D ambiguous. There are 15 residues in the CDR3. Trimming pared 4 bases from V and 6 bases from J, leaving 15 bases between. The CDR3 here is CASSSLVAIHEKLFF. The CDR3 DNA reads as TGTGCCAGCAGTTCCTTAGTCGCGATACATGAAAAACTGTTTTTT.

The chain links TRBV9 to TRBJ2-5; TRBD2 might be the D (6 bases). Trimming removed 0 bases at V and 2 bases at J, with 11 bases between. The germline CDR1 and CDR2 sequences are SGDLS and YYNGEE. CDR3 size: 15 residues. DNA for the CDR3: TGTGCCAGCAGCGTAGTGGGACTCCCTCAAGAGACCCAGTACTTC. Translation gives CASSVVGLPQETQYF.

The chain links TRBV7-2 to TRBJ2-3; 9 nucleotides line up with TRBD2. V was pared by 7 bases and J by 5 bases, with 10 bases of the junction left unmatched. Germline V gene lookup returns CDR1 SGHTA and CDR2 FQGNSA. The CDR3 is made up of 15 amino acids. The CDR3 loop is CASTPPAGGRDTQYF. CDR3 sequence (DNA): TGTGCCAGCACCCCACCAGCGGGGGGACGAGATACGCAGTATTTT.

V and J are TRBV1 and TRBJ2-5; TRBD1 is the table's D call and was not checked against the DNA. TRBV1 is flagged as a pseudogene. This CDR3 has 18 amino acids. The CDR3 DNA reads TGCACCAGCAGCCATCCCGACTCGAAGGGGGCCAAACAAGAGACCCAGTACTTC. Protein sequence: CTSSHPDSKGAKQETQYF.

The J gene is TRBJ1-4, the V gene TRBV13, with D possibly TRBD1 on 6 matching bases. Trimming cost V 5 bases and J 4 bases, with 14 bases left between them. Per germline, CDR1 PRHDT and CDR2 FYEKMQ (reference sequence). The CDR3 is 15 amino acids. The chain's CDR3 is CASSGGTRLNEKLFF. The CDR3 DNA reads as TGTGCCAGCAGCGGCGGGACAAGACTTAATGAAAAACTGTTTTTT.

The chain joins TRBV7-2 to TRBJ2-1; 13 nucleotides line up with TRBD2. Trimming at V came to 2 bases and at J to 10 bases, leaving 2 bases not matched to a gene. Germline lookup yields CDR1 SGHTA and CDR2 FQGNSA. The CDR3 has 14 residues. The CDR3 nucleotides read TGTGCCAGCAGCTTATTGGGACTAGCGGGGGAGCAGTTCTTC. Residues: CASSLLGLAGEQFF.

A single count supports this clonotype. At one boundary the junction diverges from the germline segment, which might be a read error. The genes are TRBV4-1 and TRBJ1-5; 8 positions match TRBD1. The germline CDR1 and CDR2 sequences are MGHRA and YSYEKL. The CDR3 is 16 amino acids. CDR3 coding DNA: TGCGCCAGCAGCCAAGGGGGGGGACAGGCTAATCAGCCCCGGCATTTT. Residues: CASSQGGGQANQPRHF.

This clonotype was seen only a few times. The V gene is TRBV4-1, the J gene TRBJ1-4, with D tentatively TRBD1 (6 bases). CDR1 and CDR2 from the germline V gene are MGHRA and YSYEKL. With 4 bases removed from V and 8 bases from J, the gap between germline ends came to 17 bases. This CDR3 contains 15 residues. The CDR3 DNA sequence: TGCGCCAGCAGCCTGAGTGGGGCAGGGGAAGAAAAACTGTTTTTT. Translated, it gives CASSLSGAGEEKLFF.

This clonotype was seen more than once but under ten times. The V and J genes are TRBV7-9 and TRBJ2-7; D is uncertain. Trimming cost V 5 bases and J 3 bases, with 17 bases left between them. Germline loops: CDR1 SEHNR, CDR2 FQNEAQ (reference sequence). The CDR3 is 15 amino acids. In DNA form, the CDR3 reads TGTGCCAGCAGCCCGTTTGGTGACGTAAACTACGAGCAGTACTTC. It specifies CASSPFGDVNYEQYF.

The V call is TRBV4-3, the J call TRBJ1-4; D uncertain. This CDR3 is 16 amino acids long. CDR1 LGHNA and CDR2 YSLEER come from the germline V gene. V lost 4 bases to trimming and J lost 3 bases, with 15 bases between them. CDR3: CASSRRETVANEKLFF. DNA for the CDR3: TGCGCCAGCAGCCGAAGGGAGACCGTGGCTAATGAAAAACTGTTTTTT.

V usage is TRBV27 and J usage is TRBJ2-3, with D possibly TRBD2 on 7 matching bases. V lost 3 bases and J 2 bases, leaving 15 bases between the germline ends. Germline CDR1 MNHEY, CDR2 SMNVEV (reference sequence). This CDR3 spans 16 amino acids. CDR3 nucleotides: TGTGCCAGCAGTTTGGTGGGGGGGGCGCTCACAGATACGCAGTATTTT. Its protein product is CASSLVGGALTDTQYF.

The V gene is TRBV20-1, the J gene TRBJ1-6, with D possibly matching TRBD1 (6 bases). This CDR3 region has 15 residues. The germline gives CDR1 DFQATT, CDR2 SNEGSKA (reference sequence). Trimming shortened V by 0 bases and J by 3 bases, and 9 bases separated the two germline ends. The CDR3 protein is CSAREAQGYNSPLHF. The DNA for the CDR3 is TGCAGTGCTAGAGAGGCACAGGGCTATAATTCACCCCTCCACTTT.

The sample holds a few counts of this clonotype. This CDR3 is CASSTPVYEQYF. DNA for the CDR3: TGTGCCAGCAGTACCCCTGTCTACGAGCAGTACTTC. This chain joins TRBV6-6 and TRBJ2-7; D is undetermined. V lost 5 bases, J lost 3 bases, and 8 bases lay in between. Germline loops: CDR1 MNHNY, CDR2 SVGAGI (reference sequence). The CDR3 runs 12 residues.

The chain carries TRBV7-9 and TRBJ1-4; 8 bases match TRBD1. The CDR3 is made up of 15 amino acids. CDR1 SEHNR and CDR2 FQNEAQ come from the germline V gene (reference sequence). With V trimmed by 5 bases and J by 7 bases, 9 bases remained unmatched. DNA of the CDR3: TGTGCCAGCAGCCCGTCAGGGGGCAGGGGTGAAAAACTGTTTTTT. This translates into CASSPSGGRGEKLFF.

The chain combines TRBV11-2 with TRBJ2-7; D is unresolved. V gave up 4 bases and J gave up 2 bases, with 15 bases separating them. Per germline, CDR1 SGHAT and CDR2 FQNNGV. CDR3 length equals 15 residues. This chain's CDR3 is CASSSLPGGAYEQYF. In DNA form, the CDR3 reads TGTGCCAGCAGCTCCCTACCTGGCGGAGCCTACGAGCAGTACTTC.

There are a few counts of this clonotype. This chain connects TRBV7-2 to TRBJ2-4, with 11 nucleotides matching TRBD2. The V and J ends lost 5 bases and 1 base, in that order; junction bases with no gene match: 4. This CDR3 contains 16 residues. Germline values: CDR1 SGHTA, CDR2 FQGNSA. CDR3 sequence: CASSRGTSGAKNIQYF. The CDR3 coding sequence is TGTGCCAGCAGCAGAGGGACTAGCGGCGCCAAAAACATTCAGTACTTC.

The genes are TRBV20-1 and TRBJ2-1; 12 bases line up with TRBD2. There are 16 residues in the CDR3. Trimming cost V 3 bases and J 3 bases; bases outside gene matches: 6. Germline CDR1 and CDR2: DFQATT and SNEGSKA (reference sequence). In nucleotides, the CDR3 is TGCAGTGCTAGGGCTAGCGGGGGGGCTCTCTACAATGAGCAGTTCTTC. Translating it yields CSARASGGALYNEQFF.

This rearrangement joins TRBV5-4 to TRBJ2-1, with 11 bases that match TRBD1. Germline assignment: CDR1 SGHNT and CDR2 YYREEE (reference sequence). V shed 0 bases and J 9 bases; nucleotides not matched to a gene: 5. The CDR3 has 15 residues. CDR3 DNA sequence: TGTGCCAGCAGCTTGGCCGGACAGGGGGCGGTTGAGCAGTTCTTC. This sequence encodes CASSLAGQGAVEQFF.

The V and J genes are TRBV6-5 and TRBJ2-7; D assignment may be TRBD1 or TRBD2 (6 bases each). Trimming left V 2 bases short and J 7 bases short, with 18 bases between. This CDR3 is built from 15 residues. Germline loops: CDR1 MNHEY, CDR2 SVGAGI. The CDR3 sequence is CASSYGQIPAGEQYF. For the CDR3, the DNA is TGTGCCAGCAGTTACGGACAGATTCCCGCGGGAGAGCAGTACTTC.

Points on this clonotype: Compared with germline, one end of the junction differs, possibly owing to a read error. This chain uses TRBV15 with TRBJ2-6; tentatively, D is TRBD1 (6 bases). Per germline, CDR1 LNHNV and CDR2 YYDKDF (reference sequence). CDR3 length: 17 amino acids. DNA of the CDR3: TGTGCCACCAGTAGGCGGACAGCCCGCTCTGGGACCAACGTCCTGACTTTC. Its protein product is CATSRRTARSGTNVLTF.

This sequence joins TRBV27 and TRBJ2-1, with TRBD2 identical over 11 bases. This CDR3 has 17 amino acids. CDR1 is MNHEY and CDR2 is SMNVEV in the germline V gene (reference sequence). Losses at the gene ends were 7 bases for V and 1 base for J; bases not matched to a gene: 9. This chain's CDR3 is CASKRGLAGTSYNEQFF. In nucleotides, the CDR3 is TGTGCCAGCAAAAGAGGACTAGCGGGTACATCCTACAATGAGCAGTTCTTC.